This T cell receptor (beta chain) originates from a study of T cell changes during pregnancy in multiple sclerosis. A few counts support this clone. With 5 bases removed from V and 3 bases from J, the gap between germline ends came to 17 bases. This CDR3 spans 16 amino acids. Germline lookup yields CDR1 SGHVS and CDR2 FNYEAQ. Produced via immunoSEQ multiplex PCR; TCRdb's table is partial and in-frame only. The sample records tens of thousands of clones, around nine tenths being singletons. The clonotype originates from a female donor with multiple sclerosis, enrolled in a pregnancy study. The sample consisted of CD8+ T cells from peripheral blood mononuclear cells, taken in the third trimester of pregnancy. The genes are TRBV7-6 and TRBJ1-3; D is uncertain. Here the CDR3 DNA reads TGTGCCAGCAGCGCTCCCATGGGAGGATTTGGAAACACCATATATTTT. This codes for CASSAPMGGFGNTIYF.